One and the same sample provided the 16 T cell receptor beta chains below, sequenced in a study of blood T cell repertoires in COVID-19. The table came from immunoSEQ multiplex PCR; TCRdb's copy has only in-frame clones and leaves some out. The sample includes 250,000 to 350,000 clones, nearly 90% of them seen just once. Sequencing was carried out using PBMCs or T cells enriched from blood (not recorded which). The receptors were gathered from a woman younger than 35 with acute COVID-19.

V usage is TRBV2 and J usage is TRBJ2-3, with D possibly being TRBD1 (6 bases). The CDR3 is 16 amino acids. Germline CDR1 is SNHLY and CDR2 is FYNNEI. Trimming took off 4 bases at V and 3 bases at J, with 17 bases between the two ends. CDR3 DNA: TGTGCCAGCAGTGTAAACCCGGGACACCTTACAGATACGCAGTATTTT. Translation: CASSVNPGHLTDTQYF.

Only a few counts were recorded for this clone. This chain uses TRBV30 with TRBJ2-2; the D gene is possibly TRBD1 (6 bases). V lost 2 bases, J lost 2 bases, and 12 bases lay in between. This CDR3 has 15 residues. Germline loops: CDR1 GTSNPN, CDR2 SVGIG (reference sequence). The CDR3 nucleotides read TGTGCCTGGAGTTTAAAACAGGGCAACACCGGGGAGCTGTTTTTT. Translation: CAWSLKQGNTGELFF. Based on the CDR3 plus reference TRBV30 and TRBJ2-2, the full variable domain is SQTIHQWPATLVQPVGSPLSLECTVEGTSNPNLYWYRQAAGRGLQLLFYSVGIGQISSEVPQNLSASRPQDRQFILSSKKLLLSDSGFYLCAWSLKQGNTGELFFGEGSRLTVL.

The V gene is TRBV2, the J gene TRBJ1-5; perhaps TRBD1 as D (5 bases). The CDR3 consists of 15 residues. Germline lookup yields CDR1 SNHLY and CDR2 FYNNEI. Trimming shortened V by 6 bases and J by 4 bases, and 16 bases separated the two germline ends. The CDR3 DNA sequence: TGTGCCAGCAGGGGCGATGGATCAGGGAATCAGCCCCAGCATTTT. Translation: CASRGDGSGNQPQHF.

This clone showed up just once. This chain joins TRBV4-2 and TRBJ2-5; D is unclear. V dropped 0 bases and J dropped 4 bases, with 3 bases sitting between them. Per the germline V gene, CDR1 is LGHNA and CDR2 is YNFKEQ. The CDR3 consists of 12 residues. CDR3 DNA: TGTGCCAGCAGCCAAGATAGAGAGACCCAGTACTTC. Its translation: CASSQDRETQYF.

The chain joins TRBV6-5 to TRBJ2-1; no clear D. The CDR3 covers 12 residues. Trimming removed 6 bases at V and 7 bases at J, with 10 bases between. Germline CDR1 MNHEY, CDR2 SVGAGI. Here the CDR3 reads CASSPPRNEQFF. The DNA of the CDR3 is TGTGCCAGCAGCCCCCCCCGTAATGAGCAGTTCTTC.

The chain combines TRBV6-5 with TRBJ1-4, with D tentatively TRBD1 (5 bases). V dropped 2 bases and J dropped 4 bases, with 5 bases sitting between them. This CDR3 spans 13 amino acids. Per the germline V gene, CDR1 is MNHEY and CDR2 is SVGAGI. The CDR3 DNA reads as TGTGCCAGCAGTTACGGACATAATGAAAAACTGTTTTTT. It encodes CASSYGHNEKLFF.

In its sample, this clone was seen once. The V call is TRBV19, the J call TRBJ2-1; a weak D match, TRBD1 (5 bases). Germline values: CDR1 LNHDA, CDR2 SQIVND (reference sequence). With 6 bases removed from V and 0 bases from J, the gap between germline ends came to 27 bases. The CDR3 is 20 residues long. CDR3 residues: CASSRVVSIVGPSSYNEQFF. Here the CDR3 DNA reads TGTGCCAGTAGCAGGGTAGTGAGCATCGTTGGCCCAAGCTCCTACAATGAGCAGTTCTTC.

This clone appeared a few times. At the DNA level, this CDR3 is encoded by other sequences in the same sample as well. J is TRBJ2-1 and V is TRBV12-5; 11 bases line up with TRBD1. CDR1 is LGHNT, CDR2 FRNRAP, per germline. The J segment lost 4 bases and the V segment lost 5 bases, leaving 1 base of the junction unmatched. The CDR3 totals 14 residues. CDR3 sequence: CASGGTGGYNEQFF. Written as DNA, the CDR3 is TGTGCTAGTGGTGGGACAGGGGGGTACAATGAGCAGTTCTTC.

J is TRBJ2-7 and V is TRBV3-1 (or the pseudogene TRBV3-2); a weak D match, TRBD1 (6 bases). There are 15 residues in the CDR3. Germline V gene data show CDR1 as LGHDT and CDR2 as YNNKEL (reference sequence). V gave up 1 base and J gave up 2 bases, with 12 bases separating them. This CDR3 reads CASSQGPGQPYEQYF. The CDR3 DNA reads as TGTGCCAGCAGCCAAGGACCGGGACAACCCTACGAGCAGTACTTC.

This chain uses TRBV12-5 with TRBJ1-1; 7 bases align to TRBD1. V was pared by 0 bases and J by 3 bases, with 13 bases of the junction left unmatched. Germline loops: CDR1 LGHNT, CDR2 FRNRAP. CDR3 length: 18 residues. This chain's CDR3 is CASGLVLGTEDSDTEAFF. The CDR3 DNA is TGTGCTAGTGGTTTGGTACTCGGGACAGAGGACTCAGACACTGAAGCTTTCTTT.

J is TRBJ1-1 and V is TRBV5-4; the D gene is possibly TRBD1 (6 bases). Germline V gene lookup returns CDR1 SGHNT and CDR2 YYREEE (reference sequence). This CDR3 comprises 13 residues. Trimming took 0 bases from V and 5 from J, leaving 8 bases between them. The CDR3 bases are TGTGCCAGCAGCTTGGAGGGGGTAACTGAAGCTTTCTTT. Its protein product is CASSLEGVTEAFF.

This rearrangement joins TRBV23-1 to TRBJ1-2; 9 positions match TRBD1. TRBV23-1 is annotated as an ORF whose role is uncertain. The CDR3 is 13 amino acids. The ends lost 5 bases at V and 6 bases at J; junction bases unmatched: 4. The CDR3 region has the DNA TGCGCCAGCAGTTACAGGGGGCTTGATGGCTACACCTTC. It translates to CASSYRGLDGYTF.

This clone was seen a single time. This chain links TRBV15 with TRBJ2-7; weak D call: TRBD2 (6 bases). Germline V gene lookup returns CDR1 LNHNV and CDR2 YYDKDF (reference sequence). V was cut by 0 bases and J by 5 bases, with 14 bases left in between. The CDR3 is 15 residues long. CDR3 amino acids: CATSRDGGSAHEQYF. The DNA for the CDR3 is TGTGCCACCAGCAGAGATGGGGGGAGTGCACACGAGCAGTACTTC.

This clone appeared a single time. V usage is TRBV2 and J usage is TRBJ2-3; D is unresolved. The CDR3 has 15 residues. V lost 3 bases and J lost 0, with 10 bases in between. Germline values: CDR1 SNHLY, CDR2 FYNNEI. The CDR3 protein is CASSEGASSTDTQYF. CDR3 sequence (DNA): TGTGCCAGCAGTGAGGGCGCCTCTAGCACAGATACGCAGTATTTT.

This clone has just one count. The CDR3 bases are TGTGCCAGCAGCCAAGGATGGGACACAAGGTTCTATGGCTACACCTTC. It encodes CASSQGWDTRFYGYTF. The rearrangement joins TRBV3-1 (or the pseudogene TRBV3-2) to TRBJ1-2; tentatively, D is TRBD1 (6 bases). This CDR3 is 16 amino acids long. Trimming stripped 1 base from V and 4 bases from J, with 16 bases between. CDR1 is LGHDT and CDR2 is YNNKEL in the germline V gene (reference sequence).

V is TRBV7-8 and J is TRBJ1-1, with 8 bases aligning to TRBD1. V shed 1 base and J 4 bases; nucleotides not matched to a gene: 5. In germline, CDR1 is SGHVS, CDR2 FQNEAQ. The CDR3 runs 15 residues. CDR3 region: CASSLGSTGGTEAFF. CDR3 coding DNA: TGTGCCAGCAGCTTAGGATCCACAGGGGGCACTGAAGCTTTCTTT.